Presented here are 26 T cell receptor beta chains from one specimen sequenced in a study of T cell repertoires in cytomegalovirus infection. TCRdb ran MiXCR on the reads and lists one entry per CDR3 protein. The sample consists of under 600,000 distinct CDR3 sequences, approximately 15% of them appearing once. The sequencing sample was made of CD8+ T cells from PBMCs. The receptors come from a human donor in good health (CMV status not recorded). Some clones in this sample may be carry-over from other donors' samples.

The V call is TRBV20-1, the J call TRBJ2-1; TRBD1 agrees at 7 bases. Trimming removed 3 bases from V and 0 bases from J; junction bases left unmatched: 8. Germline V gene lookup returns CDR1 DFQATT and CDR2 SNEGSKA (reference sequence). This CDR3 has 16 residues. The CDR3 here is CSASGRQGSSYNEQFF. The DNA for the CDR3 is TGCAGTGCTAGTGGCAGACAGGGAAGCTCCTACAATGAGCAGTTCTTC.

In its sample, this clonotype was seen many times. CDR3 protein: CASSQARETEAFF. The CDR3 nucleotides are TGTGCCAGCAGCCAAGCCCGGGAGACTGAAGCTTTCTTT. The chain carries TRBV4-2 and TRBJ1-1; D is unresolved. Between the trimmed V and J ends, which lost 1 base and 5 bases, there was a span of 8 bases. The CDR3 contains 13 residues. Germline V gives CDR1 LGHNA, CDR2 YNFKEQ.

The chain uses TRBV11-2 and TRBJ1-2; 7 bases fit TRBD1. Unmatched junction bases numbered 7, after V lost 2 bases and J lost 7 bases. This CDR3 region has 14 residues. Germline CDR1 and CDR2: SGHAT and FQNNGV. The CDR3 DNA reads TGTGCCAGCAGCTTACACGACAGGGAGGCTGGCTACACCTTC. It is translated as CASSLHDREAGYTF.

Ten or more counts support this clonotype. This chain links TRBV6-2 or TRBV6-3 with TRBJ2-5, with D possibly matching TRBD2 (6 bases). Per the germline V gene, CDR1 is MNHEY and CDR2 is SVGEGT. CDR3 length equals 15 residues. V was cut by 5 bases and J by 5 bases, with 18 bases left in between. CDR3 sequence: CASSDIADLGETQYF. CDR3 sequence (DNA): TGTGCCAGCAGTGACATAGCGGACCTTGGGGAGACCCAGTACTTC.

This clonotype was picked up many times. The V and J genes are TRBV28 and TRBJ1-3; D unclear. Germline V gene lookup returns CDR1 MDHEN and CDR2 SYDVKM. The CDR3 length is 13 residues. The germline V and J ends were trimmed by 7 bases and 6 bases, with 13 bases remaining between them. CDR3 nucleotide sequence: TGTGCCAGCACTAGACAAAGGGAAAACACCATATATTTT. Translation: CASTRQRENTIYF.

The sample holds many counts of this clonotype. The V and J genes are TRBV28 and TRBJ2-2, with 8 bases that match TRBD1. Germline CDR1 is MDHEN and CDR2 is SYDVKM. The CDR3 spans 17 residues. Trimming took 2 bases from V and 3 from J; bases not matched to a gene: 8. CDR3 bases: TGTGCCAGCAGTTTAAGGCTCAGGGGGCGGGACACCGGGGAGCTGTTTTTT. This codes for CASSLRLRGRDTGELFF.

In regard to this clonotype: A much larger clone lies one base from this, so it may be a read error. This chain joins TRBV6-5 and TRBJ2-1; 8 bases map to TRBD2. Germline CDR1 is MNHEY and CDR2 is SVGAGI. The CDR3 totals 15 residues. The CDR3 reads CASSYLAGSCNEQFF. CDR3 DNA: TGTGCCAGCAGTTATCTAGCGGGCTCCTGCAATGAGCAGTTCTTC.

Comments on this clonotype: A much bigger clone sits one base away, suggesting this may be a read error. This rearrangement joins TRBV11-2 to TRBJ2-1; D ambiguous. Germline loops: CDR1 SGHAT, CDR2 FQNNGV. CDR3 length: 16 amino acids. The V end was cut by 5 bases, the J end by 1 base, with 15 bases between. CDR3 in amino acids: CASSPGHAPSYNEQFF. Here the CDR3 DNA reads TGTGCCAGCAGCCCCGGCCATGCGCCTTCCTACAATGAGCAGTTCTTC.

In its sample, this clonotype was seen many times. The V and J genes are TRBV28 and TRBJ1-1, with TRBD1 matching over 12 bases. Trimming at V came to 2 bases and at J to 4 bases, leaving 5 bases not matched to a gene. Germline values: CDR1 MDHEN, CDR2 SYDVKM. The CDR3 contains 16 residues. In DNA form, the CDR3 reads TGTGCCAGCAGTTTAGGGACAGGGGGCTGGGGCACTGAAGCTTTCTTT. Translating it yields CASSLGTGGWGTEAFF.

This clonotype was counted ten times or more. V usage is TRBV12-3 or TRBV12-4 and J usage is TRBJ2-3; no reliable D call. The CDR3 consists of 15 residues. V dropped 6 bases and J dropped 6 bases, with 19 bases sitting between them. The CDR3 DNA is TGTGCCAGCAGCCCTCCCCGGCTTGGCAGTGATACGCAGTATTTT. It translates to CASSPPRLGSDTQYF.

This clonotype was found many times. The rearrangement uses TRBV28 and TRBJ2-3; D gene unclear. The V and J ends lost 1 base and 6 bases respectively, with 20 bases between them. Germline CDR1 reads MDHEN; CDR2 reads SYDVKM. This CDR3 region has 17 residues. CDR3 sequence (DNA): TGTGCCAGCAGTTTATCCCCCCAAATCCACGACGGGGATACGCAGTATTTT. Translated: CASSLSPQIHDGDTQYF.

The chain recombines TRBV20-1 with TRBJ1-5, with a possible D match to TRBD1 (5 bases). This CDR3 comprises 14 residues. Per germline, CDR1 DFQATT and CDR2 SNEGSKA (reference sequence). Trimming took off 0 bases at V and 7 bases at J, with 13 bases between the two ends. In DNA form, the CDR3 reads TGCAGTGCTAGAGAACCAGGGCTGGGCCAGCCCCAGCATTTT. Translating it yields CSAREPGLGQPQHF.

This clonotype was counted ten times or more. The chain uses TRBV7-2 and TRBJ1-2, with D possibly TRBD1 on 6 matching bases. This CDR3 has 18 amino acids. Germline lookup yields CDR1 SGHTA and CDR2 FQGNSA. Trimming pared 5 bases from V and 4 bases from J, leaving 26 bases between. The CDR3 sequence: CASSIPQRGGEGIYGYTF. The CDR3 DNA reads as TGTGCCAGCAGCATACCGCAAAGAGGGGGGGAAGGGATCTATGGCTACACCTTC.

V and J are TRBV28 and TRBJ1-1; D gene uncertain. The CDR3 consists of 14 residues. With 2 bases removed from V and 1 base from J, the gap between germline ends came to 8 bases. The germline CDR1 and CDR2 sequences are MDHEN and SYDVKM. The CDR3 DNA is TGTGCCAGCAGTTTAATGACAACGAACACTGAAGCTTTCTTT. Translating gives CASSLMTTNTEAFF.

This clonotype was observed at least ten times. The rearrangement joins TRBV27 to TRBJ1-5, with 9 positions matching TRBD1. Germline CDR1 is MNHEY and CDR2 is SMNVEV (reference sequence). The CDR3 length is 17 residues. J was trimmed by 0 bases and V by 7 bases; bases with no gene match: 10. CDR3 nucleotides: TGTGCCAGCATCACCGGGACAGGGCATCGTAGCAATCAGCCCCAGCATTTT. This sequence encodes CASITGTGHRSNQPQHF.

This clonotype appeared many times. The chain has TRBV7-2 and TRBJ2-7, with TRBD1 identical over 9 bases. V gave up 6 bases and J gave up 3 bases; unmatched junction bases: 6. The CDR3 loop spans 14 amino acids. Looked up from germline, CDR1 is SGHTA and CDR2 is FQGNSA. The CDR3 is CASRETGGVYEQYF. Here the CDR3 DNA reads TGTGCCAGCAGAGAGACAGGGGGGGTCTACGAGCAGTACTTC.

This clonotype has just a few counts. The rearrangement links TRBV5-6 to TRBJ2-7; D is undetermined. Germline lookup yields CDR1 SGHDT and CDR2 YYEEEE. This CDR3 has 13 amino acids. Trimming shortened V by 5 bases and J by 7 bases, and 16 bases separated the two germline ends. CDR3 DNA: TGTGCCAGCAGAGGAGCACCCTACGAAGAGCAGTACTTC. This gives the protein CASRGAPYEEQYF.

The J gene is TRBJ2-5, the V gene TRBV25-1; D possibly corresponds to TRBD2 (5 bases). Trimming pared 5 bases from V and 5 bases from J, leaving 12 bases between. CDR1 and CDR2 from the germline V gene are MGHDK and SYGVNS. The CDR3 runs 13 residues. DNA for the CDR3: TGTGCCAGCAGTTTGGAGGAAGGGGAGACCCAGTACTTC. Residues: CASSLEEGETQYF.

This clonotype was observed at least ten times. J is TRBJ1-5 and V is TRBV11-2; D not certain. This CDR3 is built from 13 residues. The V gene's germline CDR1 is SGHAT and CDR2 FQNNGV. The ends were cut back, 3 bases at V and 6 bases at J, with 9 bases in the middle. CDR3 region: CASSFGVGQPQHF. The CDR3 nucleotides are TGTGCCAGCAGCTTTGGGGTTGGTCAGCCCCAGCATTTT.

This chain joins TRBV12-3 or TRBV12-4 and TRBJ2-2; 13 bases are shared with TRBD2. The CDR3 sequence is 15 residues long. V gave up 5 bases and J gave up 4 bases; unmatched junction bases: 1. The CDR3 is CASSRLAGGTGELFF. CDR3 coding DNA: TGTGCCAGCAGTAGACTAGCGGGGGGCACCGGGGAGCTGTTTTTT.

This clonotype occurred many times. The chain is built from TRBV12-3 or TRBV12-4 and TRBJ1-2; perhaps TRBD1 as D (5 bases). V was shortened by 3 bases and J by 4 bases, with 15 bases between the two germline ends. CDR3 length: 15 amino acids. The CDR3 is CASSFSLTDPYGYTF. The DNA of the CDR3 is TGTGCCAGCAGTTTTTCACTGACAGACCCCTATGGCTACACCTTC.

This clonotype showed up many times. The CDR3 region is CASSYPPGTEAFF. CDR3 DNA sequence: TGTGCCAGCAGTTACCCCCCCGGCACTGAAGCTTTCTTT. The chain joins TRBV6-5 to TRBJ1-1; D gene ambiguous. Trimming shortened V by 2 bases and J by 4 bases, and 8 bases separated the two germline ends. This CDR3 contains 13 residues. The germline CDR1 and CDR2 sequences are MNHEY and SVGAGI.

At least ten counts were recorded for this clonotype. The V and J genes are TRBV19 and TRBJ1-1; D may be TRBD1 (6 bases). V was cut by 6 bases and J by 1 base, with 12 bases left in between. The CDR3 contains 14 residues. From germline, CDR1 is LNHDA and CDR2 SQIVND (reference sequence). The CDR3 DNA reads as TGTGCCAGTAGCATTACGGGGGCGAACACTGAAGCTTTCTTT. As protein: CASSITGANTEAFF.

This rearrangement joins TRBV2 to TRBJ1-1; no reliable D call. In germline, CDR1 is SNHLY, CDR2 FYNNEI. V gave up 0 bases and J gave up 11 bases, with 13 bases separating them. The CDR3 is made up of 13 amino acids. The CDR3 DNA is TGTGCCAGCAGTGAAGCAGAGGGTCCGGGGGCTTTCTTT. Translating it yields CASSEAEGPGAFF.

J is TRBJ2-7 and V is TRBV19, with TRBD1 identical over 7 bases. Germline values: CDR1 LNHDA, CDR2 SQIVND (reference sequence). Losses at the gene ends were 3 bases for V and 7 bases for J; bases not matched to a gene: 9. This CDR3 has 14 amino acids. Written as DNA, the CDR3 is TGTGCCAGTAGTATCGGGGCCAGGGGGTCGGAGCAGTACTTC. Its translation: CASSIGARGSEQYF.

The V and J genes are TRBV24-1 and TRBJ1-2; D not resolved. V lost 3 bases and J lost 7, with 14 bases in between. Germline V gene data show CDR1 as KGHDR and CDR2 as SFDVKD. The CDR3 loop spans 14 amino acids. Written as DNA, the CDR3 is TGTGCCACCAGTGATCCCCTCGACACGCTTGGCTACACCTTC. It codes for CATSDPLDTLGYTF.